This is a list of T cell receptor beta chains from one sample in a study of T cell changes during pregnancy in multiple sclerosis. The method was immunoSEQ multiplex PCR; TCRdb's version includes in-frame clones alone and lacks a portion of them. The repertoire holds fewer than 55,000 clones, more than 85% seen once, with around 0.89% in the top ten. Specimen: peripheral blood, collected after pregnancy. The source is a female donor with multiple sclerosis, enrolled in a pregnancy study. Each CDR3 is given with its conserved first and last residue. D genes are given only for firm matches. The size field is filled for only some rows; it gives once, few, many or a size class.

d_call: TRBD1; j_call: TRBJ2-1; v_call: TRBV9; clone_size: NA; cdr3_nt: TGTGCCAGCAGTGAACCTGGACAGGGAAAAAACAATGAGCAGTTCTTC; cdr3_aa: CASSEPGQGKNNEQFF
d_call: NA; j_call: TRBJ2-7; v_call: TRBV6-5; clone_size: NA; cdr3_nt: TGTGCCAGCAGTTACCCCTCACAGGGAACCCCCTACGAGCAGTACTTC; cdr3_aa: CASSYPSQGTPYEQYF
d_call: NA; j_call: TRBJ2-5; v_call: TRBV18; clone_size: NA; cdr3_nt: TGTGCCAGCTCACCAGGACAGAAAAAAGAGACCCAGTACTTC; cdr3_aa: CASSPGQKKETQYF
d_call: TRBD1; j_call: TRBJ2-2; v_call: TRBV9; clone_size: NA; cdr3_nt: TGTGCCAGCAGCGCGCCCCACCTGACAGGGGTCGGGGAGCTGTTTTTT; cdr3_aa: CASSAPHLTGVGELFF
d_call: TRBD1; j_call: TRBJ2-3; v_call: TRBV6-4; clone_size: NA; cdr3_nt: TGTGCCAGCAGTGACTCGAAAGGGGGCCCAGATACGCAGTATTTT; cdr3_aa: CASSDSKGGPDTQYF
d_call: TRBD1; j_call: TRBJ1-2; v_call: TRBV2; clone_size: once; cdr3_nt: TGTGCCAGCAGTGTAGGGGACAGGCTCGGCTACACCTTC; cdr3_aa: CASSVGDRLGYTF
d_call: NA; j_call: TRBJ1-1; v_call: TRBV5-5; clone_size: NA; cdr3_nt: TGTGCCAGCAGCTTAGGGGGAGGGGTGAACACTGAAGCTTTCTTT; cdr3_aa: CASSLGGGVNTEAFF
d_call: TRBD1; j_call: TRBJ1-6; v_call: TRBV10-2; clone_size: NA; cdr3_nt: TGCGCCAGCTTGGCCGGGACAGCGAATTCACCCCTCCACTTT; cdr3_aa: CASLAGTANSPLHF
d_call: TRBD2; j_call: TRBJ2-4; v_call: TRBV25-1; clone_size: NA; cdr3_nt: TGTGCCAGCAGTCCGACCTTGGGGGCGGGGGGGCCGAACTACATTCAGTACTTC; cdr3_aa: CASSPTLGAGGPNYIQYF
d_call: TRBD1; j_call: TRBJ1-4; v_call: TRBV5-4; clone_size: once; cdr3_nt: TGTGCCAGCAGACGGACAGGGGGCGTCGATAATGAAAAACTGTTTTTT; cdr3_aa: CASRRTGGVDNEKLFF
d_call: NA; j_call: TRBJ2-6; v_call: TRBV4-3; clone_size: NA; cdr3_nt: TGCGCCAGCAGCCAAGATGGCAGCTCTGGGGCCAACGTCCTGACTTTC; cdr3_aa: CASSQDGSSGANVLTF
d_call: NA; j_call: TRBJ2-3; v_call: TRBV12-5; clone_size: NA; cdr3_nt: TGTGCTAGTGGTTTAACAGGCACAGATACGCAGTATTTT; cdr3_aa: CASGLTGTDTQYF
d_call: TRBD1; j_call: TRBJ1-3; v_call: TRBV2; clone_size: NA; cdr3_nt: TGTGCCAGCAGTGGGACAGGGGGCCCATTTTCTGGAAACACCATATATTTT; cdr3_aa: CASSGTGGPFSGNTIYF
d_call: NA; j_call: TRBJ2-5; v_call: TRBV19; clone_size: NA; cdr3_nt: TGTGCCAGTAGTATAGGTGGCAGGCTACAAGAGACCCAGTACTTC; cdr3_aa: CASSIGGRLQETQYF
d_call: NA; j_call: TRBJ2-7; v_call: TRBV21-1; clone_size: NA; cdr3_nt: TGTGCCAGCAGCGTCGGACAGATGGGATCCTACGAGCAGTACTTC; cdr3_aa: CASSVGQMGSYEQYF
d_call: TRBD1; j_call: TRBJ2-7; v_call: TRBV12-5; clone_size: NA; cdr3_nt: TGTGCTAGTGGTTTGACAACAGGGGGCCGACCCTACGAGCAGTACTTC; cdr3_aa: CASGLTTGGRPYEQYF
d_call: TRBD2; j_call: TRBJ2-1; v_call: TRBV6-5; clone_size: NA; cdr3_nt: TGTGCCAGCAGTCCTAGCGGGGGGCCCTATGATGAGCAGTTCTTC; cdr3_aa: CASSPSGGPYDEQFF
d_call: NA; j_call: TRBJ2-5; v_call: TRBV2; clone_size: NA; cdr3_nt: TGTGCCAGCCAACAGAACCAAGAGACCCAGTACTTC; cdr3_aa: CASQQNQETQYF
d_call: NA; j_call: TRBJ2-1; v_call: TRBV4-2; clone_size: NA; cdr3_nt: TGTGCCAGCAGCCAAGACCATGAGGCCGCGGATGAGCAGTTCTTC; cdr3_aa: CASSQDHEAADEQFF
d_call: NA; j_call: TRBJ1-1; v_call: TRBV6-5; clone_size: NA; cdr3_nt: TGTGCCAGCAGTTACTCGTGGGACAAGAACACTGAAGCTTTCTTT; cdr3_aa: CASSYSWDKNTEAFF
d_call: NA; j_call: TRBJ1-1; v_call: TRBV19; clone_size: NA; cdr3_nt: TGTGCCAGTAGTAAACGCGGCAACCTGAACACTGAAGCTTTCTTT; cdr3_aa: CASSKRGNLNTEAFF
d_call: NA; j_call: TRBJ1-1; v_call: TRBV6-5; clone_size: NA; cdr3_nt: TGTGCCAGCAGTTACCCTGGTTTCGGGACTGAAGCTTTCTTT; cdr3_aa: CASSYPGFGTEAFF
d_call: TRBD1; j_call: TRBJ1-1; v_call: TRBV19; clone_size: NA; cdr3_nt: TGTGCCAGTAGTACAGGGACAGGGGGCTGGGGCACTGAAGCTTTCTTT; cdr3_aa: CASSTGTGGWGTEAFF